This T cell receptor (beta chain) was sequenced in a study of T cells in Graves' hyperthyroidism and ophthalmopathy. Study overall: Pretreatment peripheral blood was obtained at initial diagnosis. The study's findings and limits: In validation, the model predicted ophthalmopathy. These predictions came a median roughly 6 months before onset.

Trimming took 5 bases from V and 0 from J, leaving 7 bases between them. The CDR3 has 14 amino acids. Germline-derived CDR1 and CDR2 are SEHNR and FQNEAQ (reference sequence). The investigators amplified TCR beta CDR3 regions from RNA transcripts. During a first-round RT-PCR of the TCR CDR3, the HTBI primer set was used. One entry per CDR3 protein, called by TCRdb with MiXCR from the multiplex PCR reads. Among about 640,000 distinct CDR3 sequences listed, less than 25% were seen once. For ophthalmopathy patients, the Clinical Activity Score was at least 3 and the NOSPECS grade at least 4; duration was under 3 months. Lactation, pregnancy, other autoimmune disease or uncontrolled infection led to exclusion of patients. For this clonotype: What it recognizes is unknown.

The V and J genes are TRBV7-9 and TRBJ1-4; D call uncertain. This clonotype was obtained from a man aged 25-45 years with Graves' ophthalmopathy. The sequencing sample was made of blood. This CDR3 is CASSLDSTNEKLFF. The CDR3 DNA sequence: TGTGCCAGCAGCCTCGACTCAACTAATGAAAAACTGTTTTTT.